The rows below give T cell receptor beta chains drawn from one sample of a study of human T cells and chemical hapten exposure. A single record per CDR3 protein comes from TCRdb applying MiXCR to the RACE reads. The table has around 110,000 distinct CDR3 sequences, 12% seen once. The sample consisted of whole blood, taken in connection with sensitization to the hapten diphenylcyclopropenone (DPC). These receptors were obtained from a woman aged 50 to 65 with alopecia areata. Some clones in this sample may be carry-over from other donors' samples. Each CDR3 is given with its conserved first and last residue. D genes are given only for firm matches. The listing skips clone size in some rows; elsewhere it reads once, few, many or a size class.

V	J	length	D	size	CDR3	DNA
TRBV14	TRBJ2-7	14	-	-	CASSQKGDRYEQYF	TGTGCCAGCAGCCAAAAGGGGGATCGCTACGAGCAGTACTTC
TRBV3-1	TRBJ2-2	13	-	few	CASSQRTTGELFF	TGTGCCAGCAGCCAACGGACCACCGGGGAGCTGTTTTTT
TRBV7-9	TRBJ2-5	17	-	-	CASSLVPHRDGQETQYF	TGTGCCAGCAGCTTAGTCCCCCACCGGGACGGACAAGAGACCCAGTACTTC
TRBV3-1	TRBJ1-6	17	-	-	CASSQEAIGQLDSPLHF	TGTGCCAGCAGCCAAGAAGCTATTGGACAGCTAGATTCACCCCTCCACTTT
TRBV6-5	TRBJ1-4	15	-	few	CASSYRWGGPEKLFF	TGTGCCAGCAGTTATCGGTGGGGGGGCCCGGAAAAACTGTTTTTT
TRBV29-1	TRBJ1-2	14	-	few	CSVEDRGGSVGYTF	TGCAGCGTTGAAGATCGGGGGGGTAGTGTTGGCTACACCTTC
TRBV18	TRBJ2-7	15	TRBD1	few	CASIPAGGKTSEQYF	TGTGCCAGCATCCCCGCAGGGGGCAAAACTAGTGAGCAGTACTTC
TRBV11-3	TRBJ1-1	16	TRBD1	many	CASSSGGTGRHTEAFF	TGTGCCAGCAGCTCCGGCGGGACAGGAAGGCACACTGAAGCTTTCTTT
TRBV18	TRBJ1-2	15	-	few	CASSSGLRGDYGYTF	TGTGCCAGCTCCTCCGGCCTACGGGGAGACTATGGCTACACCTTC
TRBV28	TRBJ1-2	12	-	once	CASSPARHGYTF	TGTGCCAGCAGCCCAGCTAGGCATGGCTACACCTTC
TRBV3-1	TRBJ2-3	17	-	many	CASSQDGTVEGTDTQYF	TGTGCCAGCAGTCAAGATGGGACGGTGGAGGGCACAGATACGCAGTATTTT
TRBV2	TRBJ1-4	14	-	-	CASRPGPLKEKLFF	TGTGCCAGCAGACCGGGCCCCCTAAAGGAAAAACTGTTTTTT
TRBV11-2	TRBJ2-1	13	-	few	CASSLAQGSEQFF	TGTGCCAGCAGCTTAGCACAGGGCAGTGAGCAGTTCTTC
TRBV28	TRBJ2-7	16	-	-	CASSTRWGQDSYEQYF	TGTGCCAGCAGTACCCGATGGGGACAAGACTCTTACGAGCAGTACTTC
TRBV6-6	TRBJ1-2	14	-	many	CASRPGQLAYGYTF	TGTGCCAGCAGGCCCGGACAGTTGGCGTATGGCTACACCTTC
TRBV5-5	TRBJ1-6	16	-	many	CASRGPVPDIRSPLHF	TGTGCCAGCAGGGGACCTGTCCCCGATATTCGTTCACCCCTCCACTTT
TRBV5-5	TRBJ2-7	16	-	-	CASSLAARSLPYEQYF	TGTGCCAGCAGCTTGGCAGCCCGAAGCCTCCCCTACGAGCAGTACTTC
TRBV28	TRBJ1-4	14	-	few	CASSSRPLGEKLFF	TGTGCCAGCAGTTCTCGACCCCTCGGTGAAAAACTGTTTTTT
TRBV6-4	TRBJ2-3	17	-	many	CASSESENRVGTDTQYF	TGTGCCAGCAGTGAATCGGAGAACAGGGTGGGCACAGATACGCAGTATTTT
TRBV19	TRBJ1-5	14	TRBD1	many	CASRGTVSNQPQHF	TGTGCCAGTAGGGGGACAGTTAGCAATCAGCCCCAGCATTTT
TRBV2	TRBJ2-2	14	TRBD2	few	CASSKRGDGGELFF	TGTGCCAGCTCCAAGCGGGGGGACGGCGGGGAGCTGTTTTTT
TRBV10-3	TRBJ2-7	14	TRBD1	-	CAISPGQGAWEQYF	TGTGCCATCAGTCCGGGACAGGGGGCGTGGGAGCAGTACTTC
TRBV6-4	TRBJ2-3	15	TRBD2	many	CATSGVAGAADTQYF	TGTGCCACCTCTGGGGTAGCGGGAGCTGCAGATACGCAGTATTTT
TRBV18	TRBJ1-5	16	TRBD1	few	CASSLQGQGSNQPQHF	TGTGCCAGCTCACTCCAGGGACAGGGCAGTAATCAGCCCCAGCATTTT
TRBV11-2	TRBJ2-6	17	TRBD1	-	CASFRQGAFSGANVLTF	TGTGCCAGTTTTAGGCAGGGGGCCTTCTCTGGGGCCAACGTCCTGACTTTC
TRBV20-1	TRBJ2-3	18	TRBD2	few	CSATAHRGLAGSTDTQYF	TGCAGTGCTACCGCACACCGGGGACTAGCGGGCTCCACAGATACGCAGTATTTT
TRBV4-3	TRBJ2-1	9	-	-	CASSNEQFF	TGCGCCAGCAGTAATGAGCAGTTCTTC
TRBV5-8	TRBJ2-6	19	-	many	CASSRHLITKSSGANVLTF	TGTGCCAGCAGCCGACATTTGATCACAAAGAGCTCTGGGGCCAACGTCCTGACTTTC
TRBV10-1	TRBJ2-3	15	TRBD1	few	CASQGQAMGADTQYF	TGCGCCAGCCAAGGACAGGCAATGGGCGCAGATACGCAGTATTTT
TRBV7-2	TRBJ2-1	16	TRBD2	-	CASSPWTSGGKNEQFF	TGTGCCAGCAGTCCCTGGACTAGCGGGGGGAAAAATGAGCAGTTCTTC
TRBV4-2	TRBJ1-1	14	-	many	CASSQPTKGTEAFF	TGTGCCAGCAGCCAACCGACGAAGGGCACTGAAGCTTTCTTT
TRBV12-3/TRBV12-4	TRBJ1-5	13	-	-	CASNRRAGQPQHF	TGTGCCAGCAACCGACGGGCTGGGCAGCCCCAGCATTTT
TRBV10-3	TRBJ1-1	13	-	-	CAISEYEGTEAFF	TGTGCCATCAGTGAGTATGAGGGCACTGAAGCTTTCTTT
TRBV28	TRBJ1-5	14	-	-	CASRNRQINQPQHF	TGTGCCAGCAGGAACCGACAGATCAATCAGCCCCAGCATTTT
TRBV10-1	TRBJ1-4	14	-	few	CASSDGTTNEKLFF	TGCGCCAGCAGTGACGGAACAACTAATGAAAAACTGTTTTTT
TRBV6-4	TRBJ1-2	16	-	many	CASSDLLAGTPYGYTF	TGTGCCAGTAGTGACTTACTCGCGGGGACACCTTATGGCTACACCTTC
TRBV6-2/TRBV6-3	TRBJ2-1	14	-	many	CASTPRSVTNEQFF	TGTGCCAGCACCCCCAGGTCGGTTACAAATGAGCAGTTCTTC